These 15 T cell receptor beta chains were sequenced from one sample in a study of cytomegalovirus exposure and HLA in healthy donors. Primers for the PCR totalled 60 Vbeta and 13 Jbeta. Sequenced by immunoSEQ multiplex PCR; TCRdb stores in-frame clones only, minus some. The sample consists of some 150,000 clones, approximately 72% of them appearing once. The specimen sequenced was PBMCs. The receptors come from a human donor in good health.

The V gene is TRBV7-9, the J gene TRBJ1-2; weak D call: TRBD1 (6 bases). The CDR3 contains 15 residues. V was pared by 6 bases and J by 3 bases, with 17 bases between. Germline values: CDR1 SEHNR, CDR2 FQNEAQ (reference sequence). CDR3 sequence (DNA): TGTGCCAGCAGAAACCTACAGGGCACCTACTATGGCTACACCTTC. Its translation is CASRNLQGTYYGYTF. Filled out from reference TRBV7-9 and TRBJ1-2, the complete variable domain reads DTGVSQNPRHKITKRGQNVTFRCDPISEHNRLYWYRQTLGQGPEFLTYFQNEAQLEKSRLLSDRFSAERPKGSFSTLEIQRTEQGDSAMYLCASRNLQGTYYGYTFGSGTRLTVV.

This clone was seen once. The chain is built from TRBV11-2 and TRBJ1-2; 8 bases map to TRBD1. Trimming cost V 11 bases and J 3 bases; bases outside gene matches: 5. This CDR3 contains 12 residues. From germline, CDR1 is SGHAT and CDR2 FQNNGV. CDR3 nucleotides: TGTGCCTCCAGGGGACAGGACTATGGCTACACCTTC. Translating gives CASRGQDYGYTF.

The chain recombines TRBV7-8 with TRBJ1-5, with D perhaps matching TRBD1 (6 bases). V was trimmed by 1 base and J by 6 bases, leaving 10 bases between them. This CDR3 contains 14 residues. The germline gives CDR1 SGHVS, CDR2 FQNEAQ. This chain's CDR3 is CASSLGSGAQPQHF. The DNA of the CDR3 is TGTGCCAGCAGCTTAGGTTCAGGGGCTCAGCCCCAGCATTTT. The full variable domain, with the rest looked up from reference TRBV7-8 and TRBJ1-5, is GAGVSQSPRYKVAKRGQDVALRCDPISGHVSLFWYQQALGQGPEFLTYFQNEAQLDKSGLPSDRFFAERPEGSVSTLKIQRTQQEDSAVYLCASSLGSGAQPQHFGDGTRLSIL.

V gene TRBV27 combines with J gene TRBJ2-3; 7 nucleotides align to TRBD1. CDR1 and CDR2 from the germline V gene are MNHEY and SMNVEV (reference sequence). Trimming cost V 0 bases and J 4 bases; bases outside gene matches: 28. The CDR3 is made up of 23 amino acids. The CDR3 region is CASSLSRAGGYREDIQGPDTQYF. CDR3 bases: TGTGCCAGCAGTTTATCGAGGGCAGGGGGATACAGAGAGGACATACAGGGGCCAGATACGCAGTATTTT.

CDR3 bases: TGTGCCATCAGATCTAGCGGGGGGGCCCCAGATACGCAGTATTTT. It translates to CAIRSSGGAPDTQYF. The chain has TRBV10-3 and TRBJ2-3, with 12 bases lining up with TRBD2. Germline CDR1 ENHRY, CDR2 SYGVKD. The CDR3 is 15 residues long. The junction had 5 bases not matched to a gene; V was cut back by 6 bases and J by 4 bases.

Points on this clone: At one end, the junction sequence differs from germline, possibly due to a read error. The gene calls are TRBV29-1 and TRBJ1-5, with TRBD1 matching 10 bases. CDR3 length equals 13 residues. The germline V gene encodes CDR1 SQVTM and CDR2 ANQGSEA. CDR3 in amino acids: CSVGTGDNRPQHF. CDR3 bases: TGCAGCGTGGGGACAGGGGATAATCGGCCCCAGCATTTT.

The V and J genes are TRBV6-6 and TRBJ1-4, with TRBD1 matching over 7 bases. The CDR3 consists of 13 residues. Trimming took 7 bases from V and 8 from J; bases not matched to a gene: 7. CDR1 is MNHNY and CDR2 is SVGAGI in the germline V gene (reference sequence). In DNA form, the CDR3 reads TGTGCCAGCATGACAGGGTTTGGGGAAAAACTGTTTTTT. This gives the protein CASMTGFGEKLFF.

This chain connects TRBV5-1 to TRBJ2-1; possibly TRBD2 for D (7 bases). Germline loops: CDR1 SGHRS, CDR2 YFSETQ. This CDR3 contains 17 residues. Trimming stripped 3 bases from V and 0 bases from J, with 16 bases between. In DNA, the CDR3 is TGCGCCAGCAGCTCGCTTCCGGGGGGCAGCTCCTACAATGAGCAGTTCTTC. The encoded protein is CASSSLPGGSSYNEQFF.

This clone has only one observation. This chain joins TRBV5-1 and TRBJ2-4, with 7 positions matching TRBD1. Germline CDR1 SGHRS, CDR2 YFSETQ. The J segment lost 0 bases and the V segment lost 4 bases, leaving 7 bases of the junction unmatched. This CDR3 spans 16 amino acids. The CDR3 nucleotides read TGCGCCAGCAGCACCGACAGGGCCAAAGCCAAAAACATTCAGTACTTC. Residues: CASSTDRAKAKNIQYF.

The rearrangement links TRBV19 to TRBJ2-1; 12 nucleotides line up with TRBD2. The CDR3 covers 15 residues. Germline V gives CDR1 LNHDA, CDR2 SQIVND (reference sequence). Unmatched junction bases numbered 5, after V lost 4 bases and J lost 7 bases. CDR3 region: CASSTGLAGRNEQFF. CDR3 in DNA: TGTGCCAGTAGTACCGGACTAGCGGGGAGGAATGAGCAGTTCTTC.

This chain joins TRBV6-6 and TRBJ2-5; 7 bases agree with TRBD1. CDR1 and CDR2 (germline): MNHNY, SVGAGI (reference sequence). The CDR3 has 14 residues. V lost 6 bases and J lost 4; bases outside the gene matches: 8. CDR3: CASSSNRGLETQYF. The CDR3 DNA follows: TGTGCCAGCAGCAGCAACAGGGGCTTAGAGACCCAGTACTTC.

This rearrangement joins TRBV10-2 to TRBJ2-3, with D possibly matching TRBD2 (6 bases). V was trimmed by 7 bases and J by 2 bases, leaving 10 bases between them. The CDR3 has 13 amino acids. CDR1 is WSHSY and CDR2 is SAAADI in the germline V gene. The CDR3 coding sequence is TGCGCCAGCACTGGGACTTACACAGATACGCAGTATTTT. Protein sequence: CASTGTYTDTQYF.

V usage is TRBV30 and J usage is TRBJ1-1; perhaps TRBD1 as D (5 bases). Trimming removed 0 bases from V and 5 bases from J, with 19 bases in between. Looked up from germline, CDR1 is GTSNPN and CDR2 is SVGIG (reference sequence). The CDR3 is made up of 16 amino acids. CDR3 nucleotides: TGTGCCTGGAGTGTATCAGGGTTCCCGTACGGAACTGAAGCTTTCTTT. Translation gives CAWSVSGFPYGTEAFF.

J is TRBJ2-3 and V is TRBV7-8, with no clear D. Germline V lookup: CDR1 SGHVS, CDR2 FQNEAQ. The length of the CDR3 is 14 residues. The V end lost 5 bases, the J end lost 4 bases, and 13 bases lay between the germline ends. Here the CDR3 reads CASSVGHSSDTQYF. The CDR3 DNA reads TGTGCCAGCAGCGTAGGGCACAGTTCAGATACGCAGTATTTT.

CDR3 residues: CASSSDRATNEKLFF. The CDR3 coding sequence is TGTGCCAGCAGTTCAGACAGGGCCACTAATGAAAAACTGTTTTTT. The rearrangement joins TRBV5-8 to TRBJ1-4, with 7 bases identical to TRBD1. The CDR3 is made up of 15 amino acids. The germline gives CDR1 SGHTS, CDR2 YDEGEE. V lost 5 bases and J lost 2; bases outside the gene matches: 6. The variable domain in full, completed from reference TRBV5-8 and TRBJ1-4, reads EAGVTQSPTHLIKTRGQQATLRCSPISGHTSVYWYQQALGLGLQFLLWYDEGEERNRGNFPPRFSGRQFPNYSSELNVNALELEDSALYLCASSSDRATNEKLFFGSGTQLSVL.